The 29 T cell receptor beta chains reported below all come from one sample, sequenced in a study of blood T cell repertoires in COVID-19. Clones were sequenced by immunoSEQ multiplex PCR, and TCRdb holds only the in-frame ones, with some missing. There are fewer than 200,000 clones in the sample; roughly 78% occur only once, and around 17% lies in the top ten. The sample was PBMCs or T cells enriched from blood (not recorded which). The receptor source for this set is a woman in her 70s in a cohort exposed to, infected with or recovered from COVID-19 (not recorded which).

V gene TRBV9 combines with J gene TRBJ2-5; the D gene is possibly TRBD1 (6 bases). The CDR3 loop spans 15 amino acids. Germline lookup yields CDR1 SGDLS and CDR2 YYNGEE. V dropped 3 bases and J dropped 2 bases, with 14 bases sitting between them. DNA of the CDR3: TGTGCCAGCAGCGCCCTCCAGGACAGTCAAGAGACCCAGTACTTC. Residues: CASSALQDSQETQYF.

The rearrangement joins TRBV5-4 to TRBJ1-6, with 7 positions matching TRBD1. CDR1 and CDR2 (germline): SGHNT, YYREEE (reference sequence). This CDR3 region has 15 residues. J was trimmed by 7 bases and V by 5 bases; bases with no gene match: 9. In nucleotides, the CDR3 is TGTGCCAGCAGGAGAACAGGGGCGACGAATTCACCCCTCCACTTT. Protein sequence: CASRRTGATNSPLHF.

This clone was counted once. V usage is TRBV6-4 and J usage is TRBJ2-1; possibly TRBD1 for D (6 bases). V lost 3 bases and J 8 bases, leaving 14 bases between the germline ends. There are 14 residues in the CDR3. Looked up from germline, CDR1 is MRHNA and CDR2 is SNTAGT. The CDR3 nucleotides are TGTGCCAGCAGTGAGGGCACAGGGTCGGATGAGCAGTTCTTC. Protein product: CASSEGTGSDEQFF.

This clone appeared a single time. J is TRBJ1-2 and V is TRBV2; D gene unclear. Germline loops: CDR1 SNHLY, CDR2 FYNNEI. Between the trimmed V and J ends, which lost 1 base and 2 bases, there was a span of 14 bases. The CDR3 sequence is 16 residues long. The CDR3 DNA reads TGTGCCAGCAGTGAAGGGTACGGAGCTTCCAACTATGGCTACACCTTC. It specifies CASSEGYGASNYGYTF.

The chain is built from TRBV6-5 and TRBJ1-2, with 7 bases that match TRBD1. The germline V gene encodes CDR1 MNHEY and CDR2 SVGAGI. J lost 3 bases, V lost 4 bases, and 8 bases had no gene match. The CDR3 has 15 amino acids. In nucleotides, the CDR3 is TGTGCCAGCAGTTCCCAACACAGGGGTCACTATGGCTACACCTTC. Translated, it gives CASSSQHRGHYGYTF.

This chain links TRBV5-1 with TRBJ1-3; a weak D match, TRBD1 (5 bases). V was shortened by 7 bases and J by 0 bases, with 11 bases between the two germline ends. Germline V gives CDR1 SGHRS, CDR2 YFSETQ. The CDR3 runs 14 residues. CDR3 sequence: CASCQGPSGNTIYF. The CDR3 nucleotides read TGCGCCAGCTGCCAGGGCCCCTCTGGAAACACCATATATTTT.

Written as DNA, the CDR3 is TGTGCCAGCACGCCCGGCAGGGAAGAGACCCAGTACTTC. Translated, it gives CASTPGREETQYF. This chain uses TRBV28 with TRBJ2-5; tentative D call: TRBD1 (5 bases). The CDR3 has 13 amino acids. Trimming pared 7 bases from V and 3 bases from J, leaving 12 bases between. The germline V gene encodes CDR1 MDHEN and CDR2 SYDVKM.

The chain carries TRBV5-1 and TRBJ1-5; D may be TRBD1 (6 bases). The CDR3 runs 14 residues. The germline CDR1 and CDR2 sequences are SGHRS and YFSETQ. V was cut by 4 bases and J by 5 bases, with 13 bases left in between. CDR3 in amino acids: CASSTTGLDQPQHF. CDR3 bases: TGCGCCAGCAGCACCACAGGGTTAGATCAGCCCCAGCATTTT.

This chain joins TRBV11-2 and TRBJ2-3, with 14 nucleotides matching TRBD2. Trimming took 5 bases from V and 9 from J; bases not matched to a gene: 4. CDR1 SGHAT and CDR2 FQNNGV come from the germline V gene. The CDR3 runs to 14 residues. This chain's CDR3 is CASSATSGRGTQYF. CDR3 in DNA: TGTGCCAGCAGCGCGACTAGCGGGAGGGGAACGCAGTATTTT.

This clone was detected once. The chain uses TRBV7-9 and TRBJ1-5; 7 bases line up with TRBD1. This CDR3 spans 17 amino acids. V shed 6 bases, J shed 0 bases, and the junction held 11 bases outside the gene matches. Germline CDR1 is SEHNR and CDR2 is FQNEAQ (reference sequence). Here the CDR3 reads CASSLESGQYSNQPQHF. The CDR3 bases are TGTGCCAGCAGTCTCGAATCGGGACAGTATAGCAATCAGCCCCAGCATTTT.

The chain carries TRBV29-1 and TRBJ2-7, with 11 bases that match TRBD2. This CDR3 is built from 14 residues. V lost 2 bases and J lost 8; bases outside the gene matches: 8. CDR1 SQVTM and CDR2 ANQGSEA come from the germline V gene. CDR3 coding DNA: TGCAGCGTTGAAATAGCGGGAGGGGTTGGTAAGCAGTACTTC. This sequence encodes CSVEIAGGVGKQYF.

V usage is TRBV11-3 and J usage is TRBJ2-3; weak D call: TRBD2 (6 bases). The CDR3 consists of 14 residues. V was trimmed by 2 bases and J by 3 bases, leaving 9 bases between them. Looked up from germline, CDR1 is SGHNT and CDR2 is YENEEA. The CDR3 region is CASSLYRETDTQYF. DNA for the CDR3: TGTGCCAGCAGCTTATATCGGGAGACAGATACGCAGTATTTT.

The rearrangement uses TRBV10-3 and TRBJ2-7; 12 positions agree with TRBD2. The V and J ends lost 10 bases and 2 bases, in that order; junction bases with no gene match: 3. The CDR3 is 13 residues long. In germline, CDR1 is ENHRY, CDR2 SYGVKD. The CDR3 region is CATRLAGAYEQYF. CDR3 in DNA: TGTGCCACTAGACTAGCGGGAGCCTACGAGCAGTACTTC.

V gene TRBV7-9 combines with J gene TRBJ1-3; D not certain. CDR1 SEHNR and CDR2 FQNEAQ come from the germline V gene (reference sequence). Deletions cut 1 base from V and 1 base from J, with 5 bases between. CDR3 size: 14 residues. CDR3 amino acids: CASSLGVSGNTIYF. The CDR3 DNA follows: TGTGCCAGCAGCTTAGGAGTTTCTGGAAACACCATATATTTT.

V and J are TRBV10-1 and TRBJ2-5; TRBD1 agrees at 7 bases. V dropped 3 bases and J dropped 2; count of bases not matched to a gene: 9. The CDR3 is 16 amino acids. CDR1 is WNHNN and CDR2 is SYGVQD in the germline V gene (reference sequence). The CDR3 nucleotides are TGCGCCAGCAGTGAAGCCGGGAACAGGGGACAAGAGACCCAGTACTTC. Translation gives CASSEAGNRGQETQYF.

J is TRBJ1-3 and V is TRBV30; the match to TRBD1 covers 7 bases. Germline-derived CDR1 and CDR2 are GTSNPN and SVGIG (reference sequence). This CDR3 comprises 13 residues. CDR3 loop: CARQGKGGHTIYF. DNA of the CDR3: TGTGCTCGACAGGGAAAAGGAGGACACACCATATATTTT.

The rearrangement links TRBV5-1 to TRBJ2-1, with TRBD2 matching 8 bases. Trimming took 2 bases from V and 4 from J; bases not matched to a gene: 5. The germline CDR1 and CDR2 sequences are SGHRS and YFSETQ. The CDR3 extends over 15 amino acids. The CDR3 loop is CASSLTGGPYNEQFF. The CDR3 coding sequence is TGCGCCAGCAGCTTAACGGGAGGGCCATACAATGAGCAGTTCTTC.

J is TRBJ1-3 and V is TRBV4-1; D gene uncertain. The CDR3 contains 17 residues. Germline-derived CDR1 and CDR2 are MGHRA and YSYEKL. The ends were cut back, 0 bases at V and 4 bases at J, with 16 bases in the middle. DNA of the CDR3: TGCGCCAGCAGCCAAGATACCCTTAGGGTAGCGGGAAACACCATATATTTT. It is translated as CASSQDTLRVAGNTIYF.

This clone turned up a few times. The chain combines TRBV6-4 with TRBJ2-1, with TRBD1 matching 7 bases. The germline gives CDR1 MRHNA, CDR2 SNTAGT. The ends lost 4 bases at V and 3 bases at J; junction bases unmatched: 21. This CDR3 comprises 20 residues. CDR3 DNA sequence: TGTGCCAGCAGTGGCCTCCCGGGACAGCCTACCTCTAAATACTACAATGAGCAGTTCTTC. Amino acids: CASSGLPGQPTSKYYNEQFF.

This chain joins TRBV5-1 and TRBJ1-1, with 7 bases lining up with TRBD1. The CDR3 extends over 14 amino acids. Germline-derived CDR1 and CDR2 are SGHRS and YFSETQ. V trimming: 6 bases; J trimming: 0 bases; junction bases outside the gene matches: 5. The CDR3 here is CASNRGAMNTEAFF. For the CDR3, the DNA is TGCGCCAGCAACAGGGGCGCCATGAACACTGAAGCTTTCTTT.

This sequence joins TRBV5-1 and TRBJ1-1, with TRBD1 matching 8 bases. The CDR3 totals 15 residues. Germline CDR1 SGHRS, CDR2 YFSETQ. V lost 6 bases to trimming and J lost 7 bases; unmatched junction nucleotides: 14. The CDR3 is CASKTDTGTGGEAFF. In nucleotides, the CDR3 is TGCGCCAGCAAAACTGATACCGGGACAGGAGGTGAAGCTTTCTTT.

This clone turned up a few times. The J gene is TRBJ2-7, the V gene TRBV7-2; 14 nucleotides match TRBD2. Germline V lookup: CDR1 SGHTA, CDR2 FQGNSA. The CDR3 runs 16 residues. V trimming: 6 bases; J trimming: 5 bases; junction bases outside the gene matches: 9. Here the CDR3 DNA reads TGTGCCAGCAGGTCGACTAGCGGGAGGGTGATGGACGAGCAGTACTTC. Translating it yields CASRSTSGRVMDEQYF.

The genes are TRBV4-3 and TRBJ2-1, with TRBD2 matching over 9 bases. The V segment lost 4 bases and the J segment 7 bases; nucleotides outside the gene matches: 11. Germline CDR1 reads LGHNA; CDR2 reads YSLEER. The CDR3 loop spans 16 amino acids. As DNA, the CDR3 is TGCGCCAGCAGCCCTTATAGCGGGAGAGGTGTGAATGAGCAGTTCTTC. Translating it yields CASSPYSGRGVNEQFF.

This clone turned up a few times. The chain carries TRBV3-1 (or the pseudogene TRBV3-2) and TRBJ1-2; D is ambiguous. V lost 2 bases to trimming and J lost 1 base, with 8 bases between them. Germline V gene data show CDR1 as LGHDT and CDR2 as YNNKEL (reference sequence). CDR3 size: 14 residues. This CDR3 reads CASSQMSGNYGYTF. DNA for the CDR3: TGTGCCAGCAGCCAAATGAGCGGTAACTATGGCTACACCTTC.

The chain combines TRBV18 with TRBJ1-3; possible D gene TRBD1, 5 bases. The CDR3 has 16 residues. Germline loops: CDR1 KGHSH, CDR2 LQKENI. Trimming shortened V by 4 bases and J by 0 bases, and 13 bases separated the two germline ends. In DNA, the CDR3 is TGTGCCAGCTCACGAGACCCTGGGGCCTCTGGAAACACCATATATTTT. This codes for CASSRDPGASGNTIYF.

CDR3: CASSFQGDNSPLHF. As DNA, the CDR3 is TGCGCCAGCAGCTTCCAGGGGGATAATTCACCCCTCCACTTT. The V call is TRBV5-1, the J call TRBJ1-6; TRBD1 aligns across 7 bases. The germline V gene has CDR1 SGHRS and CDR2 YFSETQ. J gave up 5 bases and V 2 bases, and 1 base lay outside the gene matches. The CDR3 runs 14 residues.

The chain joins TRBV12-5 to TRBJ2-1, with TRBD2 matching over 11 bases. The V and J ends lost 3 bases and 8 bases, in that order; junction bases with no gene match: 6. The germline CDR1 and CDR2 sequences are LGHNT and FRNRAP. This CDR3 comprises 15 residues. In DNA, the CDR3 is TGTGCTAGTGGTTTAGGTAGCGGGAGGGCCCATGAGCAGTTCTTC. Protein: CASGLGSGRAHEQFF.

V is TRBV27 and J is TRBJ2-7; 9 bases fit TRBD1. This CDR3 has 17 amino acids. J gave up 5 bases and V 2 bases, and 13 bases lay outside the gene matches. The germline V gene has CDR1 MNHEY and CDR2 SMNVEV (reference sequence). CDR3 sequence (DNA): TGTGCCAGCAGTTTAGGGAGAGGACAGGGGTTTTTCAACGAGCAGTACTTC. This gives the protein CASSLGRGQGFFNEQYF.

J is TRBJ1-1 and V is TRBV4-1, with TRBD1 matching over 8 bases. J gave up 10 bases and V 3 bases, and 19 bases lay outside the gene matches. Germline CDR1 reads MGHRA; CDR2 reads YSYEKL. This CDR3 spans 17 amino acids. Here the CDR3 DNA reads TGCGCCAGCAGCCACTTGGAGGTCGCATGGACAGGGCGAGGAGCTTTCTTT. Its translation is CASSHLEVAWTGRGAFF.